This T cell receptor (beta chain) was sequenced during a study of identical twins. The ends were cut back, 8 bases at V and 2 bases at J, with 12 bases in the middle. Looked up from germline, CDR1 is DFQATT and CDR2 is SNEGSKA (reference sequence). This CDR3 is 12 amino acids long. TCRdb independently ran MiXCR on the 5' RACE reads; one entry per CDR3 protein. The sample shows 420,000 or so distinct CDR3 sequences, around a sixth of them seen only once. The TCR originated in a man between 50 and 59 years old in good health. Material for sequencing was naive T cells sorted from blood. The chain has TRBV20-1 and TRBJ1-2; possible D gene TRBD1, 6 bases. CDR3 in amino acids: CSRRTVNYGYTF. CDR3 DNA sequence: TGCAGTAGAAGGACAGTCAACTATGGCTACACCTTC.